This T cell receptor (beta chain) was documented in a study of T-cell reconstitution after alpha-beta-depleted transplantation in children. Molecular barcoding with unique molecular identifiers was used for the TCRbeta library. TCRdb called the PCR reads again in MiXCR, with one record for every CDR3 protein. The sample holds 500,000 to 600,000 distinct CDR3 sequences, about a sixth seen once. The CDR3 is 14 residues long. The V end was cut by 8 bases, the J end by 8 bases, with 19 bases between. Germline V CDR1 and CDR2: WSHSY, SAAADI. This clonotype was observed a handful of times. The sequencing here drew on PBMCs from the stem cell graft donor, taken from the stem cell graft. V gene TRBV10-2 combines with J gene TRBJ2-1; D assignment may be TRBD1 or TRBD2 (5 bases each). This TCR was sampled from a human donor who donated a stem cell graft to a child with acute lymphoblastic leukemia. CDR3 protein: CASLDHGKGYEQFF. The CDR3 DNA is TGCGCCAGCCTGGACCACGGGAAGGGGTATGAGCAGTTCTTC.